Below, 25 T cell receptor beta chains from the same sample are listed, as sequenced in a study of T-cell memory formation after mild COVID-19. Via MiXCR, TCRdb re-called the 5' RACE reads, giving one row per CDR3 protein. The sample has 85,000 to 130,000 distinct CDR3 sequences, 15% to 20% seen once. The sample was PBMCs or a T cell subset sorted from them (not recorded which). The source is an adult woman who had mild COVID-19 (a few samples of this study predate the infection). Cell type and time point are not known.

This clonotype was counted at least ten times. The chain has TRBV20-1 and TRBJ1-1; D may be TRBD1 (5 bases). Germline lookup yields CDR1 DFQATT and CDR2 SNEGSKA (reference sequence). The CDR3 is made up of 12 amino acids. Trimming pared 0 bases from V and 5 bases from J, leaving 7 bases between. Here the CDR3 DNA reads TGCAGTGCTAGAGATGGGGGGACTGAAGCTTTCTTT. Translation: CSARDGGTEAFF.

There are a few counts of this clonotype. The DNA for the CDR3 is TGTGCCAGCAGTACTCCTAGCGGGAGTAGGTACAATGAGCAGTTCTTC. As protein: CASSTPSGSRYNEQFF. V is TRBV6-5 and J is TRBJ2-1, with 10 bases identical to TRBD2. Looked up from germline, CDR1 is MNHEY and CDR2 is SVGAGI. The V segment lost 5 bases and the J segment 4 bases; nucleotides outside the gene matches: 8. The length of the CDR3 is 16 residues.

The chain combines TRBV20-1 with TRBJ1-2; D uncertain. The CDR3 contains 15 residues. Germline V CDR1 and CDR2: DFQATT, SNEGSKA (reference sequence). Between the trimmed V and J ends, which lost 6 bases and 4 bases, there was a span of 21 bases. In nucleotides, the CDR3 is TGCAGTGCGCAATCCCCGGAAATCTTAAGCTATGGCTACACCTTC. Translated, it gives CSAQSPEILSYGYTF.

This clonotype has at least ten counts. The chain carries TRBV29-1 and TRBJ2-1, with TRBD2 matching over 11 bases. Germline-derived CDR1 and CDR2 are SQVTM and ANQGSEA. V trimming: 4 bases; J trimming: 15 bases; junction bases outside the gene matches: 14. The CDR3 spans 14 residues. The CDR3 region is CSVGSSGGPLASFF. CDR3 DNA sequence: TGCAGCGTTGGATCTAGCGGGGGGCCCCTTGCTTCGTTCTTC.

This clonotype was detected many times. The chain employs TRBV15 and TRBJ2-2; 7 nucleotides agree with TRBD2. Germline assignment: CDR1 LNHNV and CDR2 YYDKDF (reference sequence). V lost 2 bases, J lost 3 bases, and 0 bases stayed unmatched. The CDR3 consists of 14 residues. DNA for the CDR3: TGTGCCACCAGCAGACTAGCGGACACCGGGGAGCTGTTTTTT. Amino acids: CATSRLADTGELFF.

The J gene is TRBJ2-2, the V gene TRBV7-9; D not resolved. CDR3 length: 13 amino acids. V lost 6 bases, J lost 8 bases, and 13 bases lay in between. The V gene's germline CDR1 is SEHNR and CDR2 FQNEAQ (reference sequence). CDR3 DNA: TGTGCCAGCAGACGGGTCCAACCGGGGGAGCTGTTTTTT. Translated, it gives CASRRVQPGELFF. Full variable domain (rest looked up from reference TRBV7-9 and TRBJ2-2): DTGVSQNPRHKITKRGQNVTFRCDPISEHNRLYWYRQTLGQGPEFLTYFQNEAQLEKSRLLSDRFSAERPKGSFSTLEIQRTEQGDSAMYLCASRRVQPGELFFGEGSRLTVL.

The chain has TRBV18 and TRBJ1-1; D is ambiguous. The CDR3 runs to 14 residues. Trimming removed 0 bases from V and 6 bases from J, with 11 bases in between. Germline CDR1 KGHSH, CDR2 LQKENI. The CDR3 reads CASSPPKGLAEAFF. CDR3 nucleotides: TGTGCCAGCTCACCACCGAAGGGTTTAGCTGAAGCTTTCTTT.

The chain couples TRBV4-3 to TRBJ2-7; D is ambiguous. Per the germline V gene, CDR1 is LGHNA and CDR2 is YSLEER. The CDR3 extends over 15 amino acids. Trimming removed 1 base from V and 4 bases from J, with 14 bases in between. CDR3: CASSQGRSYGYEQYF. In DNA form, the CDR3 reads TGCGCCAGCAGCCAAGGACGGTCGTACGGGTACGAGCAGTACTTC.

This clonotype was detected a few times. The chain uses TRBV5-1 and TRBJ1-3; no definite D call. CDR1 and CDR2 (germline): SGHRS, YFSETQ. Trimming took off 0 bases at V and 3 bases at J, with 16 bases between the two ends. This CDR3 has 17 residues. CDR3 in DNA: TGCGCCAGCAGCTTGGGGGCGATGACCTCTTATGGAAACACCATATATTTT. Its translation is CASSLGAMTSYGNTIYF.

This clonotype came up a few times. J is TRBJ2-1 and V is TRBV20-1, with D possibly matching TRBD1 (5 bases). Trimming cost V 3 bases and J 6 bases, with 12 bases left between them. Germline-derived CDR1 and CDR2 are DFQATT and SNEGSKA (reference sequence). The CDR3 sequence is 13 residues long. Here the CDR3 DNA reads TGCAGTGCTAGTGGGGCCAACACCAATGAGCAGTTCTTC. It is translated as CSASGANTNEQFF.

The chain uses TRBV12-3 or TRBV12-4 and TRBJ1-1; tentatively, D is TRBD1 (5 bases). With 5 bases removed from V and 11 bases from J, the gap between germline ends came to 18 bases. This CDR3 contains 13 residues. The CDR3 loop reads CASSPSGGAAAFF. The CDR3 DNA sequence: TGTGCCAGCAGTCCCAGTGGAGGGGCGGCGGCTTTCTTT.

This clonotype was seen at least ten times. V is TRBV20-1 and J is TRBJ2-7; 8 positions match TRBD2. The germline gives CDR1 DFQATT, CDR2 SNEGSKA (reference sequence). The CDR3 runs to 16 residues. With 3 bases clipped from V and 2 bases from J, the junction kept 12 bases outside the gene matches. CDR3 region: CSASTLPSGFTYEQYF. The DNA of the CDR3 is TGCAGTGCTAGTACGCTGCCTAGCGGGTTTACCTACGAGCAGTACTTC.

The rearrangement joins TRBV19 to TRBJ2-7; weak D call: TRBD2 (6 bases). V was pared by 5 bases and J by 2 bases, with 13 bases between. Germline V gene sequence: CDR1 LNHDA, CDR2 SQIVND (reference sequence). The CDR3 covers 14 residues. The DNA for the CDR3 is TGTGCCAGTAGTGCTCGGGACTTACCCTACGAGCAGTACTTC. This encodes CASSARDLPYEQYF.

The sample holds a few counts of this clonotype. V gene TRBV28 combines with J gene TRBJ2-7; 9 bases map to TRBD1. The trim removed 6 bases at V and 5 bases at J, leaving 8 bases unmatched. Germline V gene data show CDR1 as MDHEN and CDR2 as SYDVKM. The CDR3 is 14 residues long. For the CDR3, the DNA is TGTGCCAGCAGACCCGGGACAGGGCGGAACGAGCAGTACTTC. Translating gives CASRPGTGRNEQYF.

The CDR3 sequence: CASSSRGVNTEAFF. In nucleotides, the CDR3 is TGTGCCAGCAGCTCCCGAGGGGTGAACACTGAAGCTTTCTTT. This rearrangement joins TRBV7-9 to TRBJ1-1, with D possibly matching TRBD1 (5 bases). CDR1 is SEHNR and CDR2 is FQNEAQ in the germline V gene (reference sequence). Trimming removed 4 bases from V and 0 bases from J, with 9 bases in between. The CDR3 sequence is 14 residues long.

The gene calls are TRBV30 and TRBJ2-6; 8 bases are shared with TRBD1. This CDR3 comprises 17 residues. The V segment lost 2 bases and the J segment 2 bases; nucleotides outside the gene matches: 8. Germline V gene lookup returns CDR1 GTSNPN and CDR2 SVGIG (reference sequence). Here the CDR3 DNA reads TGTGCCTGGAGTAGGACAGGGTTGGGGACTGGGGCCAACGTCCTGACTTTC. Translation: CAWSRTGLGTGANVLTF.

This chain connects TRBV20-1 to TRBJ1-5; possible D gene TRBD1, 6 bases. V was pared by 6 bases and J by 2 bases, with 20 bases between. The CDR3 extends over 16 amino acids. Per the germline V gene, CDR1 is DFQATT and CDR2 is SNEGSKA (reference sequence). CDR3 sequence: CSAPELGAGGNQPQHF. CDR3 nucleotides: TGCAGTGCGCCCGAGTTGGGGGCCGGGGGCAATCAGCCCCAGCATTTT.

This sequence joins TRBV12-3 or TRBV12-4 and TRBJ2-1; D may correspond to TRBD1 or TRBD2 (5 bases each). Trimming removed 7 bases from V and 6 bases from J, with 19 bases in between. The length of the CDR3 is 15 residues. The CDR3 here is CASTLVPGTINEQFF. DNA of the CDR3: TGTGCCAGCACCCTAGTACCCGGGACCATCAATGAGCAGTTCTTC.

The chain carries TRBV12-3 or TRBV12-4 and TRBJ2-3, with 8 positions matching TRBD1. This CDR3 has 16 amino acids. Losses at the gene ends were 0 bases for V and 0 bases for J; bases not matched to a gene: 2. The DNA for the CDR3 is TGTGCCAGCAGTTTAGCCGGGGACAGGAGCACAGATACGCAGTATTTT. Its protein product is CASSLAGDRSTDTQYF.

This clonotype was detected a few times. The chain is built from TRBV4-3 and TRBJ2-4; D is possibly TRBD1 (5 bases). V lost 0 bases and J lost 4, with 10 bases in between. The CDR3 runs 15 residues. From germline, CDR1 is LGHNA and CDR2 YSLEER. The CDR3 here is CASSQDGAGKNIQYF. The CDR3 nucleotides are TGCGCCAGCAGCCAAGATGGGGCAGGGAAAAACATTCAGTACTTC.

The V call is TRBV7-9, the J call TRBJ2-7; 10 positions match TRBD1. The germline gives CDR1 SEHNR, CDR2 FQNEAQ (reference sequence). The CDR3 runs 15 residues. Trimming cost V 5 bases and J 4 bases; bases outside gene matches: 8. The CDR3 region is CASSPTGGEIYEQYF. DNA of the CDR3: TGTGCCAGCAGCCCGACAGGGGGCGAAATTTACGAGCAGTACTTC. Based on the CDR3 plus reference TRBV7-9 and TRBJ2-7, the full variable domain is DTGVSQNPRHKITKRGQNVTFRCDPISEHNRLYWYRQTLGQGPEFLTYFQNEAQLEKSRLLSDRFSAERPKGSFSTLEIQRTEQGDSAMYLCASSPTGGEIYEQYFGPGTRLTVT.

This clonotype was counted only a few times. The chain carries TRBV5-1 and TRBJ2-1; a possible D gene is TRBD1 (5 bases). V dropped 0 bases and J dropped 7 bases, with 8 bases sitting between them. Germline CDR1 is SGHRS and CDR2 is YFSETQ. The CDR3 is 13 amino acids. This CDR3 is CASSLEGWNEQFF. The CDR3 DNA is TGCGCCAGCAGCTTGGAGGGGTGGAATGAGCAGTTCTTC.

This clonotype has just a few counts. This sequence joins TRBV29-1 and TRBJ2-1; unclear D gene. Germline-derived CDR1 and CDR2 are SQVTM and ANQGSEA. V was cut by 0 bases and J by 6 bases, with 9 bases left in between. The CDR3 runs to 13 residues. The chain's CDR3 is CSVEERRPNEQFF. The DNA of the CDR3 is TGCAGCGTTGAAGAAAGACGCCCCAATGAGCAGTTCTTC.

This clonotype has a handful of counts. The chain combines TRBV4-3 with TRBJ2-7; 7 positions match TRBD2. CDR1 is LGHNA, CDR2 YSLEER, per germline. Unmatched junction bases numbered 12, after V lost 0 bases and J lost 7 bases. This CDR3 is built from 16 residues. The CDR3 coding sequence is TGCGCCAGCAGCCAAGATCGGGCGGGAGCCGTTTGGGAGCAGTACTTC. Translating gives CASSQDRAGAVWEQYF.

The rearrangement uses TRBV19 and TRBJ2-1, with TRBD2 matching over 8 bases. Germline-derived CDR1 and CDR2 are LNHDA and SQIVND (reference sequence). This CDR3 is 17 amino acids long. The junction had 7 bases not matched to a gene; V was cut back by 2 bases and J by 1 base. CDR3 sequence (DNA): TGTGCCAGTAGTATAACTAGCGGCCTTTATTCCTACAATGAGCAGTTCTTC. Translation gives CASSITSGLYSYNEQFF.